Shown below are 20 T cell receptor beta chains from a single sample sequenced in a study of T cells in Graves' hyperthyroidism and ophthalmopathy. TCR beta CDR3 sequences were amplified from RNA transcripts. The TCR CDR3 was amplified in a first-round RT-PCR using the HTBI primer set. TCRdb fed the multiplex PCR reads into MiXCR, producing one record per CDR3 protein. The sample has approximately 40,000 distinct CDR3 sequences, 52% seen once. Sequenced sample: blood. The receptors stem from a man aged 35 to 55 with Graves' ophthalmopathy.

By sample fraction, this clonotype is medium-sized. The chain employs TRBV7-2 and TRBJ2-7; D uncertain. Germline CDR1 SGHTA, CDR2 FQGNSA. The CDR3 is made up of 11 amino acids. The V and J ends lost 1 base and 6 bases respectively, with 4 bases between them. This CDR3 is CASSLVSEQYF. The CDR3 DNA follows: TGTGCCAGCAGCTTAGTTTCCGAGCAGTACTTC.

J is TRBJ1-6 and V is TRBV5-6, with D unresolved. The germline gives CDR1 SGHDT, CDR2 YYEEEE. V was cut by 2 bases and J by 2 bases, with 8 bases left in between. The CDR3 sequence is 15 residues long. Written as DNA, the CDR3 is TGTGCCAGCAGCTTTGCCGGTACCTATAATTCACCCCTCCACTTT. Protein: CASSFAGTYNSPLHF.

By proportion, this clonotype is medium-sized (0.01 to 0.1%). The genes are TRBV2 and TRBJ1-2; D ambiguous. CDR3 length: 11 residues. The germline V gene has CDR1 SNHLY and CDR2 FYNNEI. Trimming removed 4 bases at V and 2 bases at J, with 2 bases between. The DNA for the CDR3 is TGTGCCAGCAGTGGAAACTATGGCTACACCTTC. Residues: CASSGNYGYTF.

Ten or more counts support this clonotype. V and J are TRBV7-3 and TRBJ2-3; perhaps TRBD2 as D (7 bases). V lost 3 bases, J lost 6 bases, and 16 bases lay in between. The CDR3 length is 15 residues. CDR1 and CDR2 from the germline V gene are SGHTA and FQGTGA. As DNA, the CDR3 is TGTGCCAGCAGCTTTGTTGGGGAGGGGGTGGATACGCAGTATTTT. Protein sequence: CASSFVGEGVDTQYF.

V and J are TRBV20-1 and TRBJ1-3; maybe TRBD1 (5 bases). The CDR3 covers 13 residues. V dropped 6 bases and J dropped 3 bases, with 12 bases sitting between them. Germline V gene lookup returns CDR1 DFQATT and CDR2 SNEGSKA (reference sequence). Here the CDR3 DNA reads TGCAGTGCCCCAGGCGGGGGTGGAAACACCATATATTTT. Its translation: CSAPGGGGNTIYF.

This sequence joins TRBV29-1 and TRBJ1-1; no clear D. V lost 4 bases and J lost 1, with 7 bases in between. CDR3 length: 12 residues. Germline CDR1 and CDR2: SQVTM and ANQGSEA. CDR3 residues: CSVVPQNTEAFF. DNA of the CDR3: TGCAGCGTTGTCCCGCAGAACACTGAAGCTTTCTTT.

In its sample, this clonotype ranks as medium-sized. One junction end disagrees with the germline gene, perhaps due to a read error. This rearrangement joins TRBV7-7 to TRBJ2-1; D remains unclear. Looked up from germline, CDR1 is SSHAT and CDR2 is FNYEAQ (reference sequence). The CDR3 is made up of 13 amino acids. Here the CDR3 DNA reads TGTGCTAGCAGCTTAGGCAGATACAATGAGCAGTTCTTC. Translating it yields CASSLGRYNEQFF.

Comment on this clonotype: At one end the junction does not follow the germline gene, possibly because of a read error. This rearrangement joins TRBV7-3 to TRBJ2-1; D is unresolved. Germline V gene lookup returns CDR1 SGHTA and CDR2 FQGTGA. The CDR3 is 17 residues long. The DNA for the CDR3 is TGTGCCCGCAGCCTCCAGTCGGAGTCGCGCCTATACAATGAGCAGTTCTTC. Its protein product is CARSLQSESRLYNEQFF.

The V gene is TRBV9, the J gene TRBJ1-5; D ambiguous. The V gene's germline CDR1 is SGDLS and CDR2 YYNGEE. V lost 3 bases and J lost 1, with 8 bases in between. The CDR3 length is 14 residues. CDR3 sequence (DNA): TGTGCCAGCAGCGCCTCGGGGAGCAATCAGCCCCAGCATTTT. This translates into CASSASGSNQPQHF.

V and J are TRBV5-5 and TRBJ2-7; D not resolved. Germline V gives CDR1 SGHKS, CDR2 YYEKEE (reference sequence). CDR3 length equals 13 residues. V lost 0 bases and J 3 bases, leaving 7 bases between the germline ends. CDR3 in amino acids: CASSLVPDYEQYF. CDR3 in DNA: TGTGCCAGCAGCTTGGTTCCAGACTACGAGCAGTACTTC.

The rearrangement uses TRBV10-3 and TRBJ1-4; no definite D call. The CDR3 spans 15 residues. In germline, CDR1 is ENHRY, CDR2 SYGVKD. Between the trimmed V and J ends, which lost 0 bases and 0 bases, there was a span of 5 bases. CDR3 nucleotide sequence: TGTGCCATCAGTGAGTCTACGGCAACTAATGAAAAACTGTTTTTT. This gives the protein CAISESTATNEKLFF.

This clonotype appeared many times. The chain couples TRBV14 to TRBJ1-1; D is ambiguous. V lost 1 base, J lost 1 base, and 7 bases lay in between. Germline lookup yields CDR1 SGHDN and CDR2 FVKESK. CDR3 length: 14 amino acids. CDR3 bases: TGTGCCAGCAGCCAAGCTAACCCGAACACTGAAGCTTTCTTT. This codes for CASSQANPNTEAFF.

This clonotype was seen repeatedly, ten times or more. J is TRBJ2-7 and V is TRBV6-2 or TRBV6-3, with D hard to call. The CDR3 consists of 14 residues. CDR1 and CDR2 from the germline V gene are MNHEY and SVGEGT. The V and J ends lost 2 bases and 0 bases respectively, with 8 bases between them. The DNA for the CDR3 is TGTGCCAGCAGTTACCCGGCTAGCTCCTACGAGCAGTACTTC. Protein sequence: CASSYPASSYEQYF.

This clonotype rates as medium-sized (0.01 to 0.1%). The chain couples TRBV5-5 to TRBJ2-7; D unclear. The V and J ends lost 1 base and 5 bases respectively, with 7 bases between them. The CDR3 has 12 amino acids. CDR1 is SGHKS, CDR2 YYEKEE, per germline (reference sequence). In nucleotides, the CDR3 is TGTGCCAGCAGCTTGATAGGGAACGAGCAGTACTTC. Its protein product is CASSLIGNEQYF. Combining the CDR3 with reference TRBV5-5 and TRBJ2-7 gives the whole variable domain DAGVTQSPTHLIKTRGQQVTLRCSPISGHKSVSWYQQVLGQGPQFIFQYYEKEERGRGNFPDRFSARQFPNYSSELNVNALLLGDSALYLCASSLIGNEQYFGPGTRLTVT.

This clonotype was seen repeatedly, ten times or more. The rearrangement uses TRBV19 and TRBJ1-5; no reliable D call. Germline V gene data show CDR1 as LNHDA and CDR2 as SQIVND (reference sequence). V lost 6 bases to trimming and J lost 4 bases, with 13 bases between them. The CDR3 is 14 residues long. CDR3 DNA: TGTGCCAGTAGATCCCCTGAGGTGAATCAGCCCCAGCATTTT. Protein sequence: CASRSPEVNQPQHF.

CDR3 sequence: CASSRGQGWTETQYF. The DNA of the CDR3 is TGTGCCAGCAGTAGAGGACAGGGGTGGACAGAGACCCAGTACTTC. The chain carries TRBV2 and TRBJ2-5; 9 positions match TRBD1. V lost 5 bases to trimming and J lost 4 bases; unmatched junction nucleotides: 8. This CDR3 spans 15 amino acids. Germline CDR1 and CDR2: SNHLY and FYNNEI.

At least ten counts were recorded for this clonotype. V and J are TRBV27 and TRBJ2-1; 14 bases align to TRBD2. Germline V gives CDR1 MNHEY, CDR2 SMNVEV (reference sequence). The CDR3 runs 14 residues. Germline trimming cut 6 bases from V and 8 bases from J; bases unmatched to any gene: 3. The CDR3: CASSGTSGSHEQFF. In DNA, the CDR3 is TGTGCCAGCAGCGGGACTAGCGGGAGTCATGAGCAGTTCTTC.

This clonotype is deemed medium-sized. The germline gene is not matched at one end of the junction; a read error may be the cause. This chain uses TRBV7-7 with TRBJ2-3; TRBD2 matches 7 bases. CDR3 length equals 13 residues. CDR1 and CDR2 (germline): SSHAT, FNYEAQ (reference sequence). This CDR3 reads CASSAGGTDTQYF. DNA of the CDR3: TGTGCTAGCAGCGCGGGAGGCACAGATACGCAGTATTTT.

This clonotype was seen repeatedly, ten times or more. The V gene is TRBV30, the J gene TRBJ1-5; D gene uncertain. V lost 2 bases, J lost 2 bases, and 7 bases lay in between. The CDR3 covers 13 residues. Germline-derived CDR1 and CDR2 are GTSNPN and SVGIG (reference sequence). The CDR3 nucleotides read TGTGCCTGGAGTAGCTTTGGCAATCAGCCCCAGCATTTT. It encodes CAWSSFGNQPQHF.

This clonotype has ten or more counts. In DNA form, the CDR3 reads TGTGCCAGCAGCTTAACGTCCGGGAACGGGCTGAAGTTCTTC. It specifies CASSLTSGNGLKFF. This chain connects TRBV7-3 to TRBJ2-1; a weak D match, TRBD2 (5 bases). V lost 0 bases, J lost 14 bases, and 17 bases lay in between. There are 14 residues in the CDR3. Germline CDR1 SGHTA, CDR2 FQGTGA.